This paragraph reports one T cell receptor beta chain. Trimming cost V 2 bases and J 7 bases, with 14 bases left between them. The CDR3 loop spans 14 amino acids. Per germline, CDR1 MDHEN and CDR2 SYDVKM. Sequencing used immunoSEQ multiplex PCR; TCRdb keeps in-frame clones, though not all of them. The sample shows around 78,000 clones, 92% of them seen only once. The data were taken from a study of resident and recirculating memory T cells in vitiligo. The specimen sequenced was blood. This chain joins TRBV28 and TRBJ1-2; D is undetermined. The TCR sequence derives from a male donor with vitiligo. CDR3 loop: CASSLSTLPGGYTF. As DNA, the CDR3 is TGTGCCAGCAGTTTAAGTACCCTTCCGGGTGGCTACACCTTC.